The sequence of this TCR beta chain was determined in a study of cytomegalovirus exposure and HLA in healthy donors. PCR employed 60 Vbeta and 13 Jbeta primers. The repertoire was sequenced with immunoSEQ multiplex PCR; TCRdb's copy has only in-frame clones and lacks some. This table has fewer than 250,000 clones, about 80% appearing once. CDR3 length: 16 amino acids. Germline CDR1 is SGDLS and CDR2 is YYNGEE. V shed 0 bases, J shed 5 bases, and the junction held 10 bases outside the gene matches. This TCR was sampled from a man aged 18-30 years in good health and CMV-seronegative. The genes are TRBV9 and TRBJ1-2; 7 positions match TRBD1. Sequenced material: PBMCs. The CDR3 loop is CASSVGGGAWDYGYTF. CDR3 nucleotides: TGTGCCAGCAGCGTAGGAGGGGGCGCTTGGGATTATGGCTACACCTTC.